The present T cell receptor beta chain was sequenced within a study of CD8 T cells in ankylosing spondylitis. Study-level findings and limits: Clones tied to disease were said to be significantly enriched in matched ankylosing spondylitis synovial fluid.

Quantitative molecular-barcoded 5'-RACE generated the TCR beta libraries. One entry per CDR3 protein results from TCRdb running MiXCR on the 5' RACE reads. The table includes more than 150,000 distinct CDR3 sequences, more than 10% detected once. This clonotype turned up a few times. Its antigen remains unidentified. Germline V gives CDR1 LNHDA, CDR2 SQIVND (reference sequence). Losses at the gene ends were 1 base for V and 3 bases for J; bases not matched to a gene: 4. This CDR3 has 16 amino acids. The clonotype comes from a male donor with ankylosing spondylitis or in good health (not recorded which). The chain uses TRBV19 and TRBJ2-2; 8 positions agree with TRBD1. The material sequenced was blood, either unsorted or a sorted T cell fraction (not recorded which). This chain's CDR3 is CASSIGTGIHTGELFF. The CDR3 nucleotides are TGTGCCAGTAGTATAGGGACAGGGATTCACACCGGGGAGCTGTTTTTT.